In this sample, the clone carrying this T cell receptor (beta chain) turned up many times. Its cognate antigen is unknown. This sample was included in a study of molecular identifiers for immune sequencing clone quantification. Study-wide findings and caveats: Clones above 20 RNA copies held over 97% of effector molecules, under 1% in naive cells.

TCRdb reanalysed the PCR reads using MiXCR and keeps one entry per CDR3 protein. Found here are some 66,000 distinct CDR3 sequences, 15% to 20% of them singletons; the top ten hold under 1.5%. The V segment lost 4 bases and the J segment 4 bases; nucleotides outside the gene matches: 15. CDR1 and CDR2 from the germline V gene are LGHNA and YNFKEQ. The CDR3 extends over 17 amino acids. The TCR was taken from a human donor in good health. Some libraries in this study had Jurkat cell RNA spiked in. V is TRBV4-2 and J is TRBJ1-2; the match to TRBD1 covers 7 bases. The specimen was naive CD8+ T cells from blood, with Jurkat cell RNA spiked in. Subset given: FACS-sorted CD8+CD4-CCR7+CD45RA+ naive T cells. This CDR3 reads CASSPPPGQEEFYGYTF. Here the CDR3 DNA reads TGTGCCAGCAGCCCCCCCCCCGGACAGGAGGAGTTCTATGGCTACACCTTC.